These 19 T cell receptor beta chains share one sample of origin, sequenced in a study of cytomegalovirus exposure and HLA in healthy donors. The primer mix had 60 Vbeta and 13 Jbeta primers. Assay: immunoSEQ multiplex PCR; the TCRdb copy retains only in-frame clones and omits some. Here the sample spans around 160,000 clones, roughly four fifths being singletons. The specimen sequenced was PBMCs. These receptors were obtained from a man aged 40-50 years in good health and CMV-seropositive.

This chain joins TRBV6-5 and TRBJ2-5; 9 bases line up with TRBD1. Germline V gene data show CDR1 as MNHEY and CDR2 as SVGAGI. This CDR3 has 15 amino acids. Trimming removed 2 bases from V and 7 bases from J; junction bases left unmatched: 8. CDR3 sequence (DNA): TGTGCCAGCAGTTACACACAGGGGGCAGGGGGGACCCAGTACTTC. Amino acid sequence: CASSYTQGAGGTQYF.

This clone appeared a few times. The chain employs TRBV30 and TRBJ1-5; 10 nucleotides line up with TRBD1. Germline values: CDR1 GTSNPN, CDR2 SVGIG (reference sequence). There are 15 residues in the CDR3. Germline trimming cut 3 bases from V and 5 bases from J; bases unmatched to any gene: 7. The CDR3 DNA sequence: TGTGCCTGGAGAGCATTCGGACAGGGGGATCAGCCCCAGCATTTT. It yields the protein CAWRAFGQGDQPQHF.

The rearrangement uses TRBV5-8 and TRBJ2-3; tentatively, D is TRBD1 (5 bases). Germline V gives CDR1 SGHTS, CDR2 YDEGEE. V was cut by 1 base and J by 0 bases, with 9 bases left in between. This CDR3 region has 15 residues. CDR3 sequence (DNA): TGTGCCAGCAGCTTGAGGGGCCTTAGCACAGATACGCAGTATTTT. This sequence encodes CASSLRGLSTDTQYF. Supplemented by reference TRBV5-8 and TRBJ2-3, the full variable domain reads EAGVTQSPTHLIKTRGQQATLRCSPISGHTSVYWYQQALGLGLQFLLWYDEGEERNRGNFPPRFSGRQFPNYSSELNVNALELEDSALYLCASSLRGLSTDTQYFGPGTRLTVL.

This chain connects TRBV18 to TRBJ2-7; D unclear. Trimming pared 5 bases from V and 1 base from J, leaving 9 bases between. The V gene's germline CDR1 is KGHSH and CDR2 LQKENI. The CDR3 runs 13 residues. The DNA for the CDR3 is TGTGCCAGCTCAAGAGTAGCTTCCTACGAGCAGTACTTC. It is translated as CASSRVASYEQYF.

This chain links TRBV27 with TRBJ1-2; 8 positions match TRBD1. The V gene end was trimmed by 5 bases and the J gene end by 5 bases; junction bases not matched to a gene: 10. Germline assignment: CDR1 MNHEY and CDR2 SMNVEV (reference sequence). The CDR3 totals 15 residues. CDR3: CASSTQHRGEYGYTF. CDR3 sequence (DNA): TGTGCCAGCAGTACCCAACACAGGGGGGAATATGGCTACACCTTC.

In DNA form, the CDR3 reads TGCGCCAGCAGCTTAGGACTAGCGGGAGGTTATGATACGCAGTATTTT. Amino acid sequence: CASSLGLAGGYDTQYF. The V gene is TRBV5-1, the J gene TRBJ2-3; TRBD2 matches 14 bases. Germline CDR1 SGHRS, CDR2 YFSETQ. The CDR3 sequence is 16 residues long. The trim removed 2 bases at V and 6 bases at J, leaving 5 bases unmatched.

V usage is TRBV7-3 and J usage is TRBJ2-5, with 10 bases that match TRBD2. Looked up from germline, CDR1 is SGHTA and CDR2 is FQGTGA. V was clipped by 5 bases and J by 5 bases; unmatched bases: 11. CDR3 length: 16 residues. As DNA, the CDR3 is TGTGCCAGCAGCCTCCGTCTAGCGGGAGTAGACGAGACCCAGTACTTC. It is translated as CASSLRLAGVDETQYF.

This clone came up a few times. CDR3 sequence reads: CASSQAATGTYEQYF. The CDR3 DNA follows: TGTGCCAGCAGCCAAGCCGCGACTGGAACCTACGAGCAGTACTTC. The rearrangement joins TRBV4-2 to TRBJ2-7; D call uncertain. The germline V gene has CDR1 LGHNA and CDR2 YNFKEQ. The V and J ends lost 1 base and 2 bases respectively, with 12 bases between them. The CDR3 totals 15 residues.

The chain carries TRBV9 and TRBJ2-7, with 11 bases matching TRBD2. Per germline, CDR1 SGDLS and CDR2 YYNGEE. The ends lost 7 bases at V and 3 bases at J; junction bases unmatched: 6. The CDR3 has 14 amino acids. CDR3 in amino acids: CASGIGTSGYEQYF. DNA for the CDR3: TGTGCCAGCGGTATTGGGACTAGCGGCTACGAGCAGTACTTC.

The rearrangement uses TRBV5-4 and TRBJ2-7; maybe TRBD2 (5 bases). The CDR3 length is 11 residues. Germline loops: CDR1 SGHNT, CDR2 YYREEE (reference sequence). V lost 0 bases and J lost 7, with 5 bases in between. The CDR3 sequence is CASSLAGEQYF. The CDR3 region has the DNA TGTGCCAGCAGCTTGGCGGGGGAGCAGTACTTC.

This chain joins TRBV5-1 and TRBJ2-1, with 7 bases aligning to TRBD1. The CDR3 extends over 15 amino acids. Germline V CDR1 and CDR2: SGHRS, YFSETQ. V was clipped by 3 bases and J by 10 bases; unmatched bases: 13. CDR3: CASSSGTASFEEQFF. The CDR3 DNA follows: TGCGCCAGCAGCTCCGGGACAGCTTCTTTCGAGGAGCAGTTCTTC. Full variable domain (remainder filled in from reference TRBV5-1 and TRBJ2-1): KAGVTQTPRYLIKTRGQQVTLSCSPISGHRSVSWYQQTPGQGLQFLFEYFSETQRNKGNFPGRFSGRQFSNSRSEMNVSTLELGDSALYLCASSSGTASFEEQFFGPGTRLTVL.

The chain combines TRBV18 with TRBJ2-1; no clear D. The CDR3 spans 14 residues. V was trimmed by 1 base and J by 7 bases, leaving 11 bases between them. Germline loops: CDR1 KGHSH, CDR2 LQKENI. The CDR3 DNA is TGTGCCAGCTCACCACTCACATCTGTAAATGAGCAGTTCTTC. It is translated as CASSPLTSVNEQFF.

The rearrangement joins TRBV5-4 to TRBJ2-7; D possibly corresponds to TRBD1 (6 bases). Germline CDR1 reads SGHNT; CDR2 reads YYREEE (reference sequence). V was trimmed by 0 bases and J by 3 bases, leaving 10 bases between them. The CDR3 extends over 14 amino acids. Written as DNA, the CDR3 is TGTGCCAGCAGCTTGGAAAGCAGGGGCTACGAGCAGTACTTC. Translated: CASSLESRGYEQYF.

The V gene is TRBV18, the J gene TRBJ2-1; unclear D gene. Germline CDR1 KGHSH, CDR2 LQKENI. Deletions cut 3 bases from V and 1 base from J, with 7 bases between. This CDR3 spans 14 amino acids. The DNA for the CDR3 is TGTGCCAGCTCACCGGGCGAATCCTACAATGAGCAGTTCTTC. It is translated as CASSPGESYNEQFF.

This chain uses TRBV5-6 with TRBJ2-2, with D tentatively TRBD1 (5 bases). The germline gives CDR1 SGHDT, CDR2 YYEEEE. There are 16 residues in the CDR3. V shed 0 bases and J shed 5 bases, with 14 bases lying between them. The CDR3 nucleotides are TGTGCCAGCAGCTTGGTATTCAGGGAAAGAACCGGGGAGCTGTTTTTT. Translating gives CASSLVFRERTGELFF.

The chain couples TRBV19 to TRBJ1-5; D may be TRBD1 (6 bases). V was cut by 6 bases and J by 4 bases, with 19 bases left in between. This CDR3 contains 16 residues. Looked up from germline, CDR1 is LNHDA and CDR2 is SQIVND (reference sequence). CDR3 coding DNA: TGTGCCAGTAGCTGGACAGCCGGTATAGGGAATCAGCCCCAGCATTTT. This translates into CASSWTAGIGNQPQHF.

The chain joins TRBV5-4 to TRBJ2-2, with D unclear. V lost 5 bases to trimming and J lost 1 base, with 12 bases between them. Looked up from germline, CDR1 is SGHNT and CDR2 is YYREEE (reference sequence). This CDR3 has 15 amino acids. CDR3 DNA: TGTGCCAGCAGTGGTAGAAGACAGAACACCGGGGAGCTGTTTTTT. This codes for CASSGRRQNTGELFF.

The V call is TRBV6-5, the J call TRBJ1-2, with 8 bases identical to TRBD1. This CDR3 is 15 amino acids long. With V trimmed by 5 bases and J by 0 bases, 5 bases remained unmatched. Germline V gene sequence: CDR1 MNHEY, CDR2 SVGAGI. CDR3 coding DNA: TGTGCCAGCAGTCAACAGGGGGTGGCTAACTATGGCTACACCTTC. This codes for CASSQQGVANYGYTF.

This clone has just a few counts. The chain uses TRBV19 and TRBJ1-2, with no clear D. From germline, CDR1 is LNHDA and CDR2 SQIVND (reference sequence). V was trimmed by 1 base and J by 0 bases, leaving 9 bases between them. The CDR3 is 15 residues long. CDR3 loop: CASSIGRRANYGYTF. The CDR3 region has the DNA TGTGCCAGTAGTATAGGTAGAAGAGCTAACTATGGCTACACCTTC. Using reference TRBV19 and TRBJ1-2 for the parts outside the CDR3, the full variable domain is DGGITQSPKYLFRKEGQNVTLSCEQNLNHDAMYWYRQDPGQGLRLIYYSQIVNDFQKGDIAEGYSVSREKKESFPLTVTSAQKNPTAFYLCASSIGRRANYGYTFGSGTRLTVV.